The clone carrying this T cell receptor beta chain has just a few counts. This sample stems from a study of response to subunit inactivated influenza vaccine. The germline V gene encodes CDR1 WSHSY and CDR2 SAAADI. The V end was cut by 7 bases, the J end by 0 bases, with 10 bases between. CDR3 size: 14 residues. TCRdb recomputed calls from the RT-PCR reads with MiXCR, one row per CDR3 protein. The table has under 800,000 distinct CDR3 sequences, approximately 15% seen once; the top ten hold 5.5% to 7%. J is TRBJ2-1 and V is TRBV10-2; D remains unclear. The source of this sequence is a man aged 45 to 65 who received an inactivated influenza vaccine. Sequences were derived from PBMCs from blood, sampled approximately 15 days before vaccination. The CDR3 DNA sequence: TGCGCCAGCACCTCACAGAGCTCCTACAATGAGCAGTTCTTC. It translates to CASTSQSSYNEQFF.